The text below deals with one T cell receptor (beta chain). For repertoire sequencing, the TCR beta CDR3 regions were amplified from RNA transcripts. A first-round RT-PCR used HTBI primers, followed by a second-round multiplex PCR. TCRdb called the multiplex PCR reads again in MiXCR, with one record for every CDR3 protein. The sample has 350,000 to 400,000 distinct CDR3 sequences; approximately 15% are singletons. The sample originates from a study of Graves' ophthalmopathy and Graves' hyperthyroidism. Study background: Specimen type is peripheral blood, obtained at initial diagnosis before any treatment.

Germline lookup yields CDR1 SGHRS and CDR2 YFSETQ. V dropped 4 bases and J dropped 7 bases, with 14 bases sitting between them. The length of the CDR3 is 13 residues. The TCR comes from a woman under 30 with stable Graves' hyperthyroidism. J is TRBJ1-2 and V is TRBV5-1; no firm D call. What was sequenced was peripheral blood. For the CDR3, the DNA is TGCGCCAGCAGCGACACGGGCCCTGGTGGCTACACCTTC. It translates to CASSDTGPGGYTF.